A selection of T cell receptor beta chains follows, all from one sample in a study of blood T cell repertoires in COVID-19. The data were produced by immunoSEQ multiplex PCR, yet TCRdb's version contains in-frame clones alone and is incomplete. The sample lists 400,000 or so clones; 90% were seen once. Input material: PBMCs or T cells enriched from blood (not recorded which). The receptor set was obtained from a man aged 18 to 30 who had recovered from COVID-19. Each CDR3 is given with its conserved first and last residue. The D gene is left open where the match is weak. Only some rows state a clone size, as once, few, many or a class for expanded clones.

>15|NA|TRBV11-1|NA|TRBJ2-3
CASSLGSGSTDTQYF
TGTGCCAGCAGCTTAGGGTCCGGGAGCACAGATACGCAGTATTTT
>14|NA|TRBV18|NA|TRBJ1-2
CASSPFTENYGYTF
TGTGCCAGCTCACCTTTCACAGAAAACTATGGCTACACCTTC
>13|NA|TRBV19|NA|TRBJ1-2
CASSTGQRDGYTF
TGTGCCAGTAGTACCGGACAGCGTGATGGCTACACCTTC
>16|NA|TRBV15|NA|TRBJ1-4
CATSRAWTVDNEKLFF
TGTGCCACCAGCAGAGCCTGGACAGTCGATAATGAAAAACTGTTTTTT
>14|NA|TRBV15|NA|TRBJ1-6
CATSRDRENSPLHF
TGTGCCACCAGCAGAGATAGGGAGAATTCACCCCTCCACTTT
>13|TRBD1|TRBV5-1|NA|TRBJ2-7
CASSWTGGDEQYF
TGCGCCAGCAGCTGGACAGGGGGCGACGAGCAGTACTTC
>12|NA|TRBV28|NA|TRBJ1-1
CASLGQNTEAFF
TGTGCCAGCCTGGGACAGAACACTGAAGCTTTCTTT
>14|TRBD2|TRBV5-1|NA|TRBJ2-5
CASSWAGGEETQYF
TGCGCCAGCAGCTGGGCGGGAGGAGAAGAGACCCAGTACTTC
>15|NA|TRBV5-1|NA|TRBJ2-3
CASKVQGFSSDTQYF
TGCGCCAGCAAAGTGCAGGGATTCAGTTCAGATACGCAGTATTTT
>17|TRBD1|TRBV3-1/TRBV3-2|NA|TRBJ1-2
CASSQAYRGTFNYGYTF
TGTGCCAGCAGCCAAGCTTACAGGGGAACCTTTAACTATGGCTACACCTTC
>13|NA|TRBV6-5|NA|TRBJ1-4
CASTRGPNEKLFF
TGTGCCAGCACGCGAGGGCCTAATGAAAAACTGTTTTTT
>16|TRBD1|TRBV5-1|NA|TRBJ1-5
CASSSGTGGINQPQHF
TGCGCCAGCAGCTCCGGGACAGGGGGTATCAATCAGCCCCAGCATTTT
>14|NA|TRBV2|NA|TRBJ1-2
CASSEEVANYGYTF
TGTGCCAGCAGTGAGGAGGTAGCTAACTATGGCTACACCTTC
>14|TRBD2|TRBV28|NA|TRBJ2-7
CASSRPGGYYEQYF
TGTGCCAGCAGTAGGCCGGGAGGTTACTACGAGCAGTACTTC
>13|NA|TRBV27|NA|TRBJ2-3
CASKGAGLGTQYF
TGTGCCAGCAAGGGGGCGGGGCTAGGTACGCAGTATTTT
>14|TRBD2|TRBV20-1|NA|TRBJ2-1
CSASSTTSGDEQFF
TGCAGTGCTAGTAGTACGACTAGCGGGGATGAGCAGTTCTTC
>14|NA|TRBV7-9|NA|TRBJ1-1
CASSLAGSNTEAFF
TGTGCCAGCAGCTTAGCCGGGTCGAACACTGAAGCTTTCTTT
>15|TRBD1|TRBV5-1|NA|TRBJ2-7
CASSRTGTATYEQYF
TGCGCCAGCAGCCGAACCGGGACAGCCACCTACGAGCAGTACTTC
>15|TRBD1|TRBV28|NA|TRBJ1-5
CASSLSGQGDQPQHF
TGTGCCAGCAGTTTATCGGGACAGGGGGACCAGCCCCAGCATTTT
>13|NA|TRBV6-2/TRBV6-3|NA|TRBJ2-5
CASSYPGHETQYF
TGTGCCAGCAGTTACCCCGGTCATGAGACCCAGTACTTC
>15|TRBD1|TRBV7-9|NA|TRBJ1-1
CASSLEGQGIDEAFF
TGTGCCAGCAGCTTAGAGGGACAGGGAATAGATGAAGCTTTCTTT
>16|TRBD2|TRBV29-1|NA|TRBJ2-1
CSVEDGLAETYNEQFF
TGCAGCGTTGAAGACGGACTAGCGGAGACCTACAATGAGCAGTTCTTC
>18|NA|TRBV15|NA|TRBJ2-7
CATSRVYRAGGFLSEQYF
TGTGCCACCAGCAGAGTCTATCGTGCAGGGGGGTTCCTCTCCGAGCAGTACTTC
>17|TRBD1|TRBV9|few|TRBJ1-1
CASSVVAGTGGNTEAFF
TGTGCCAGCAGCGTAGTGGCGGGGACAGGTGGGAACACTGAAGCTTTCTTT
>15|NA|TRBV15|NA|TRBJ1-5
CATSREVRSTQPQHF
TGTGCCACCAGCAGAGAGGTGAGGTCGACTCAGCCCCAGCATTTT
>17|TRBD1|TRBV7-9|NA|TRBJ1-1
CASSRDRGQLMNTEAFF
TGTGCCAGCAGCCGGGACAGGGGGCAGCTTATGAACACTGAAGCTTTCTTT
>15|TRBD2|TRBV13|NA|TRBJ2-7
CASSASGRSTYEQYF
TGTGCCAGCAGCGCAAGCGGGAGGTCAACCTACGAGCAGTACTTC
>15|NA|TRBV7-2|NA|TRBJ1-5
CASSSVYGGNQPQHF
TGTGCCAGCAGCTCCGTCTATGGAGGCAATCAGCCCCAGCATTTT
>14|TRBD1|TRBV27|once|TRBJ1-2
CASSLYEGAAGYTF
TGTGCCAGCAGTTTATACGAGGGGGCGGCTGGCTACACCTTC
>15|TRBD2|TRBV4-1|once|TRBJ2-7
CASSQFALAVYEQYF
TGCGCCAGCAGCCAATTCGCACTAGCGGTATACGAGCAGTACTTC
>15|NA|TRBV5-4|NA|TRBJ2-1
CASSLSAGSYNEQFF
TGTGCCAGCAGCTTGTCGGCAGGCTCCTACAATGAGCAGTTCTTC
>13|NA|TRBV5-6|NA|TRBJ2-5
CASSRLNQETQYF
TGTGCCAGCAGTCGACTAAATCAAGAGACCCAGTACTTC
>15|TRBD1|TRBV5-8|NA|TRBJ1-3
CASSLWDSHGNTIYF
TGTGCCAGCAGCTTGTGGGACAGCCACGGAAACACCATATATTTT
>16|NA|TRBV6-1|NA|TRBJ1-5
CASSESTEYSNQPQHF
TGTGCCAGCAGTGAAAGCACTGAATATAGCAATCAGCCCCAGCATTTT
>16|TRBD1|TRBV10-3|NA|TRBJ2-3
CAIRGTGGLFGDTQYF
TGTGCCATCAGGGGGACAGGGGGCCTGTTTGGAGATACGCAGTATTTT
>17|TRBD1|TRBV5-8|NA|TRBJ1-6
CASSRRTGGMPGSPLHF
TGTGCCAGCAGCAGACGGACAGGGGGAATGCCTGGATCACCCCTCCACTTT
>13|TRBD1|TRBV29-1|NA|TRBJ1-2
CSAGQGGFSGYTF
TGCAGCGCCGGACAGGGGGGTTTCTCGGGCTACACCTTC
>15|NA|TRBV19|NA|TRBJ2-3
CASSTPTRNTDTQYF
TGTGCCAGTAGTACCCCAACTAGAAACACAGATACGCAGTATTTT
>15|TRBD1|TRBV15|NA|TRBJ2-7
CATSRGQGKTYEQYF
TGTGCCACCAGCAGAGGACAGGGAAAGACCTACGAGCAGTACTTC
>14|TRBD2|TRBV7-3|NA|TRBJ2-1
CASSLGSGIGEQFF
TGTGCCAGCAGCTTGGGTAGCGGGATAGGTGAGCAGTTCTTC